The next 18 T cell receptor gamma chains were all read from a single sample in a study of gamma delta lymphoproliferative disorders and STAT genes. PBMCs from patients and controls supplied the genomic DNA for sequencing. TCRdb re-analyzed the multiplex PCR reads via CATT. The table shows around 5,000 gamma-chain clones, with around 8.2% occurring only once. The sample comprised blood. Every receptor here comes from a human donor in good health.

V is TRGV5P and J is TRGJ1 or TRGJ2. The J gene is absent in TCRdb and was assigned here via DNA matching to germline. TRGV5P counts as a pseudogene. The CDR3 has 16 amino acids. The CDR3 sequence: CATWGRLPHPYYKKLF. The CDR3 DNA follows: TGTGCCACCTGGGGCAGGCTTCCCCACCCTTATTATAAGAAACTCTTT.

By share, this clone counts as medium-sized. The chain links TRGV10 to TRGJ1 or TRGJ2. No J gene is reported in TCRdb; it was inferred here by comparing the DNA with germline. TRGV10 is identified as an open reading frame with a role that is uncertain. This CDR3 is built from 11 residues. V was pared by 10 bases and J by 7 bases, with 8 bases of the junction left unmatched. CDR3 sequence reads: CAALVGYKKLF. The CDR3 DNA reads TGTGCTGCGTTGGTCGGGTATAAGAAACTCTTT.

This clone is categorized as medium-sized. This sample also contains other DNA sequences that code for the same CDR3. The rearrangement links TRGV4 to TRGJ1 or TRGJ2. The J gene was missing in TCRdb and was found by matching the end of the DNA to germline. This CDR3 has 12 residues. V lost 4 bases to trimming and J lost 3 bases; unmatched junction nucleotides: 3. Germline-derived CDR1 and CDR2 are EGSTGY and YDSYTSSV. CDR3 protein: CATWDPYYKKLF. The CDR3 nucleotides are TGTGCCACCTGGGACCCTTATTATAAGAAACTCTTT.

The chain recombines TRGV8 with TRGJ1 or TRGJ2. Because TCRdb records no J gene, it was assigned here through a match of the DNA to germline. The germline V gene has CDR1 VENAVY and CDR2 YDSYNSRV. CDR3 length: 12 amino acids. With 9 bases clipped from V and 7 bases from J, the junction kept 12 bases outside the gene matches. DNA for the CDR3: TGTGCCACCCCCGCGAGTCTGTATAAGAAACTCTTT. As protein: CATPASLYKKLF.

This clone qualifies as large. This chain connects TRGV10 to TRGJP1. No J gene is reported in TCRdb; it was inferred here by comparing the DNA with germline. TRGV10 is placed among ORFs of uncertain function. The CDR3 runs to 15 residues. Trimming took 8 bases from V and 3 from J; bases not matched to a gene: 10. The CDR3 DNA reads TGTGCTGCGTGGGATTTAAGGGCCACTGGTTGGTTCAAGATATTT. Amino acids: CAAWDLRATGWFKIF.

In its sample, this clone was seen many times. Other DNA sequences of this sample code for an identical CDR3. The genes are TRGV2 and TRGJ1 or TRGJ2. No J segment appears in TCRdb, so it was assigned here by matching the sequence to germline. The CDR3 is made up of 12 amino acids. Unmatched junction bases numbered 3, after V lost 0 bases and J lost 7 bases. Germline V gene data show CDR1 as EGSNGY and CDR2 as YDSYNSKV. The CDR3 DNA sequence: TGTGCCACCTGGGACGGGCAGTATAAGAAACTCTTT. Its protein product is CATWDGQYKKLF.

This clone rates as medium-sized (0.01 to 0.1%). CDR3 DNA: TGTGCCACCTGGGTCAAGGGGTATAGTAGTGATTGGATCAAGACGTTT. Its protein product is CATWVKGYSSDWIKTF. This chain uses TRGV8 with TRGJP2. TCRdb lists no J gene, so it was determined here by aligning the DNA to germline. The J segment lost 0 bases and the V segment lost 5 bases, leaving 9 bases of the junction unmatched. Germline V lookup: CDR1 VENAVY, CDR2 YDSYNSRV. This CDR3 is built from 16 residues.

CDR3 sequence: CAAWDGRDTTGWFKIF. CDR3 nucleotide sequence: TGTGCTGCGTGGGATGGGCGAGATACCACTGGTTGGTTCAAGATATTT. The chain recombines TRGV10 with TRGJP1. TCRdb gives no J gene; it was assigned here by matching the DNA to germline. TRGV10 is an open reading frame whose function is uncertain. This CDR3 is 16 amino acids long. Trimming cost V 8 bases and J 0 bases; bases outside gene matches: 10.

By share, this clone counts as medium-sized (0.01 to 0.1%). Other DNA sequences within the sample encode an identical CDR3. The chain carries TRGV4 and TRGJ1 or TRGJ2. In the absence of a J gene in TCRdb, the DNA was matched to germline to assign it here. The CDR3 length is 12 residues. The junction had 3 bases not matched to a gene; V was cut back by 0 bases and J by 7 bases. CDR1 and CDR2 from the germline V gene are EGSTGY and YDSYTSSV. As DNA, the CDR3 is TGTGCCACCTGGGATGGGCGGTATAAGAAACTCTTT. Residues: CATWDGRYKKLF.

Sample share makes this clone medium-sized. The DNA for the CDR3 is TGTGCCACCTGGGATGTAATCTGGGGGGAGGTTTATTATAAGAAACTCTTT. Translating it yields CATWDVIWGEVYYKKLF. This chain connects TRGV4 to TRGJ1 or TRGJ2. No J gene was available from TCRdb, and it was assigned here by a germline match of the DNA. The ends lost 2 bases at V and 3 bases at J; junction bases unmatched: 16. The CDR3 is 17 residues long. Per germline, CDR1 EGSTGY and CDR2 YDSYTSSV.

This clone is labeled as medium-sized. The chain carries TRGV10 and TRGJ1 or TRGJ2. The J gene, absent from TCRdb, was called here by matching the DNA to germline. TRGV10 is an ORF, with its function uncertain. The CDR3 is 12 amino acids. Trimming removed 8 bases from V and 8 bases from J; junction bases left unmatched: 10. The CDR3 DNA is TGTGCTGCGTGGGATCATACCCATAAGAAACTCTTT. Its translation is CAAWDHTHKKLF.

The chain couples TRGV8 to TRGJ1 or TRGJ2. TCRdb carries no J gene annotation; the J gene was assigned here by matching the DNA with germline. CDR1 and CDR2 (germline): VENAVY, YDSYNSRV. There are 12 residues in the CDR3. V shed 7 bases and J 8 bases; nucleotides not matched to a gene: 11. CDR3 DNA sequence: TGTGCCACCTGTTTCGGGGGGAATAAGAAACTCTTT. It translates to CATCFGGNKKLF.

This clone is categorized as medium-sized. The CDR3 sequence is CATWTRGYYKKLF. In DNA form, the CDR3 reads TGTGCCACCTGGACCAGAGGCTATTATAAGAAACTCTTT. The chain joins TRGV4 to TRGJ1 or TRGJ2. TCRdb records no J gene; here it was assigned by comparing the DNA to germline. Per the germline V gene, CDR1 is EGSTGY and CDR2 is YDSYTSSV. J lost 4 bases, V lost 6 bases, and 9 bases had no gene match. CDR3 size: 13 residues.

This clone has at least ten counts. The chain combines TRGV3 with TRGJ1 or TRGJ2. TCRdb gives no J gene; it was assigned here by matching the DNA to germline. Germline values: CDR1 VTNTFY, CDR2 YDVSTARD (reference sequence). With V trimmed by 0 bases and J by 0 bases, 5 bases remained unmatched. The CDR3 length is 15 residues. The chain's CDR3 is CATWDRHPNYYKKLF. CDR3 DNA sequence: TGTGCCACCTGGGACAGGCACCCGAATTATTATAAGAAACTCTTT.

By proportion, this clone is medium-sized. The rearrangement joins TRGV8 to TRGJP1. The J gene, absent from TCRdb, was called here by matching the DNA to germline. V was pared by 2 bases and J by 2 bases, with 11 bases of the junction left unmatched. Germline CDR1 and CDR2: VENAVY and YDSYNSRV. CDR3 length: 17 residues. This chain's CDR3 is CATWDTLLRTTGWFKIF. Here the CDR3 DNA reads TGTGCCACCTGGGATACCCTACTTAGAACCACTGGTTGGTTCAAGATATTT.

This clone has more than one count but fewer than ten. The rearrangement links TRGV10 to TRGJP1. As TCRdb names no J gene, one was assigned here on the basis of a DNA match to germline. TRGV10 is filed as an ORF, its function uncertain. V dropped 8 bases and J dropped 5; count of bases not matched to a gene: 0. The CDR3 extends over 11 amino acids. CDR3 amino acids: CAAWTGWFKIF. The CDR3 DNA reads as TGTGCTGCGTGGACTGGTTGGTTCAAGATATTT.

The sample holds many counts of this clone. The CDR3 DNA reads as TGTGCCACCTGGGACAGGGACATTTATTATAAGAAACTCTTT. The encoded protein is CATWDRDIYYKKLF. This chain joins TRGV5 and TRGJ1 or TRGJ2. In the absence of a J gene in TCRdb, the DNA was matched to germline to assign it here. J lost 3 bases, V lost 0 bases, and 5 bases had no gene match. CDR1 VINAFY and CDR2 YDVSNSKD come from the germline V gene. The CDR3 spans 14 residues.

This clone qualifies as medium-sized. The identical CDR3 is also encoded by other nucleotide sequences in the sample. The J gene is TRGJ1 or TRGJ2, the V gene TRGV3. As TCRdb names no J gene, one was assigned here on the basis of a DNA match to germline. Germline V gene lookup returns CDR1 VTNTFY and CDR2 YDVSTARD (reference sequence). Germline trimming cut 0 bases from V and 0 bases from J; bases unmatched to any gene: 5. This CDR3 spans 15 amino acids. The CDR3 coding sequence is TGTGCCACCTGGGACAGGCCCCCGAATTATTATAAGAAACTCTTT. Amino acid sequence: CATWDRPPNYYKKLF.